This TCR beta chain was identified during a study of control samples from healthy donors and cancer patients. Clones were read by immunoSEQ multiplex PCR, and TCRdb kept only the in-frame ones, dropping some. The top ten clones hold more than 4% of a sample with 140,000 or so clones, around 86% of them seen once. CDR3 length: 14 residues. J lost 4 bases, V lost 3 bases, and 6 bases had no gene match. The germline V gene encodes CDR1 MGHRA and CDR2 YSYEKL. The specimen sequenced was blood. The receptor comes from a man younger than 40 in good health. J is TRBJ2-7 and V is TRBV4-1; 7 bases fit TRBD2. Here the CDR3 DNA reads TGCGCCAGCAGCCAGCTAGCGGATGATTACGAGCAGTACTTC. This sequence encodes CASSQLADDYEQYF.